The clone carrying this TCR beta chain appeared many times. No antigen is known for it. V lost 3 bases, J lost 0 bases, and 18 bases lay in between. Germline V gene lookup returns CDR1 DFQATT and CDR2 SNEGSKA (reference sequence). The CDR3 is 16 residues long. TCRdb itself ran the reads through MiXCR, one entry per CDR3 protein. The data show around 210,000 distinct CDR3 sequences, 6% to 8% seen once. The source of the sample is a study of T cell repertoires in cytomegalovirus infection. Study context: Public TCR beta signatures were indicative of both CMV infection and a matching HLA type.

Study results and caveats: The ex vivo response showed dominance by HLA-C-restricted CMV-specific TCR beta clonotypes. Identification of carriers of CMV plus the relevant HLA was achieved through cumulative public TCR beta family frequency.

Sequences were obtained from PBMCs. This chain joins TRBV20-1 and TRBJ2-7, with D perhaps TRBD1 or TRBD2 (6 bases each). This sequence was found in a human donor in good health (CMV status not recorded). Some clones in this sample may be carry-over from other donors' samples. CDR3 nucleotide sequence: TGCAGTGCTAGCTCCGGACGGGGGACAAGCTCCTACGAGCAGTACTTC. Its protein product is CSASSGRGTSSYEQYF.